These 6 T cell receptor beta chains were all obtained from the same sample, sequenced in a study of graft-versus-host responses after intestinal transplantation. The protocol was immunoSEQ multiplex PCR, while the TCRdb copy is restricted to in-frame clones and leaves out a portion. The top ten hold 0.95% of the sample, which has around 95,000 clones, about 90% seen once. These receptors lack a known antigen. The specimen comprised unstimulated CD4+ T cells sorted from spleen or lymph node cells, sampled before transplant. The receptor set was obtained from a human donor who was the organ donor for an intestinal transplant.

The chain carries TRBV10-3 and TRBJ2-3, with 10 nucleotides matching TRBD2. This CDR3 comprises 15 residues. V lost 4 bases and J lost 7; bases outside the gene matches: 8. Germline V gene sequence: CDR1 ENHRY, CDR2 SYGVKD. The CDR3 sequence is CAISGSSGGNNTQYF. The CDR3 DNA reads TGTGCCATCAGTGGCTCTAGCGGGGGAAATAATACGCAGTATTTT.

This chain connects TRBV30 to TRBJ2-2; D uncertain. CDR3 length: 12 amino acids. The V gene lost 1 base and the J gene lost 6 bases, with 6 bases spanning the gap. Germline CDR1 GTSNPN, CDR2 SVGIG (reference sequence). The CDR3 sequence: CAWSDQPGELFF. CDR3 sequence (DNA): TGTGCCTGGAGTGACCAGCCCGGGGAGCTGTTTTTT.

The V gene is TRBV28, the J gene TRBJ1-2, with D uncertain. Germline values: CDR1 MDHEN, CDR2 SYDVKM. The CDR3 contains 15 residues. Trimming pared 1 base from V and 2 bases from J, leaving 11 bases between. In DNA, the CDR3 is TGTGCCAGCAGTTTATCTGCAGGAATGAACTATGGCTACACCTTC. Its translation is CASSLSAGMNYGYTF.

The rearrangement joins TRBV6-1 to TRBJ2-1, with 7 bases aligning to TRBD2. V shed 6 bases and J 5 bases; nucleotides not matched to a gene: 7. The CDR3 is made up of 14 amino acids. CDR1 MNHNS and CDR2 SASEGT come from the germline V gene. The CDR3 DNA follows: TGTGCCAGCAGGAGCGGGACGAATGACAATGAGCAGTTCTTC. This encodes CASRSGTNDNEQFF.

The chain is built from TRBV18 and TRBJ1-1; a possible D gene is TRBD1 (5 bases). There are 13 residues in the CDR3. The V and J ends lost 4 bases and 3 bases respectively, with 9 bases between them. From germline, CDR1 is KGHSH and CDR2 LQKENI. The CDR3 DNA reads TGTGCCAGCTCACAAGCGACAGACACTGAAGCTTTCTTT. This sequence encodes CASSQATDTEAFF.

This rearrangement joins TRBV28 to TRBJ1-2; 7 positions match TRBD1. The germline CDR1 and CDR2 sequences are MDHEN and SYDVKM. The CDR3 consists of 15 residues. With V trimmed by 7 bases and J by 0 bases, 8 bases remained unmatched. The CDR3 here is CASITLGGPNYGYTF. In nucleotides, the CDR3 is TGTGCCAGCATCACGCTAGGGGGCCCTAACTATGGCTACACCTTC.